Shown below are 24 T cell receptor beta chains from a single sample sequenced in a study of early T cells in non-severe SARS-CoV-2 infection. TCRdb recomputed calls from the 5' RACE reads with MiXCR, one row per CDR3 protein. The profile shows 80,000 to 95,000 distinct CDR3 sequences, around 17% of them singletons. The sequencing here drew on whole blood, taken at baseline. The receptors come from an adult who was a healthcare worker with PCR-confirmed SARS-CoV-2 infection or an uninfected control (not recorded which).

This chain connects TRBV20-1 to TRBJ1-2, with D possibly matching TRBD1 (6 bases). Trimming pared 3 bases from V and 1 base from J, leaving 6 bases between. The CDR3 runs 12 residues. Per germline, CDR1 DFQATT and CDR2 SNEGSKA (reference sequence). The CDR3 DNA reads TGCAGTGCTAGGGACAGTAACTATGGCTACACCTTC. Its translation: CSARDSNYGYTF.

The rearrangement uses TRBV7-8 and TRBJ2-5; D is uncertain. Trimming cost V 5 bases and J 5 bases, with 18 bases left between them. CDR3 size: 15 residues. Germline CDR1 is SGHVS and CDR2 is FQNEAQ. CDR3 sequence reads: CASSPRLATRETQYF. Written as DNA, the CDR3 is TGTGCCAGCAGCCCACGCCTGGCGACCCGGGAGACCCAGTACTTC.

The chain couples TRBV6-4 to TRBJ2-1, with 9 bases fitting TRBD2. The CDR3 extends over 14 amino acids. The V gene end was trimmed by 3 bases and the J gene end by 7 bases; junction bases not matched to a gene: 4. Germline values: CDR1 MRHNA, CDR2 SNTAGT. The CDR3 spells CASSDGLAPNEQFF. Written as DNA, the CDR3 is TGTGCCAGCAGTGATGGACTAGCGCCGAATGAGCAGTTCTTC.

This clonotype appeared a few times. CDR3 amino acids: CASSTTPGTLETQYF. The CDR3 DNA sequence: TGTGCCAGCAGTACAACGCCCGGGACACTAGAGACCCAGTACTTC. The V call is TRBV6-5, the J call TRBJ2-5; maybe TRBD1 (6 bases). The CDR3 is 15 residues long. Deletions cut 5 bases from V and 4 bases from J, with 17 bases between. Germline CDR1 and CDR2: MNHEY and SVGAGI.

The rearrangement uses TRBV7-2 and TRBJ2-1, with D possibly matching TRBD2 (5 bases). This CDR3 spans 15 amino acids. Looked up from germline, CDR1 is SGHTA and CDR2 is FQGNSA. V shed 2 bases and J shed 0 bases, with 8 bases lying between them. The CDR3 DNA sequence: TGTGCCAGCAGCTTAAGAGGGCCCTCCTACAATGAGCAGTTCTTC. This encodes CASSLRGPSYNEQFF. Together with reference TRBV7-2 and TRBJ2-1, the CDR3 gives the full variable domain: GAGVSQSPSNKVTEKGKDVELRCDPISGHTALYWYRQSLGQGLEFLIYFQGNSAPDKSGLPSDRFSAERTGGSVSTLTIQRTQQEDSAVYLCASSLRGPSYNEQFFGPGTRLTVL.

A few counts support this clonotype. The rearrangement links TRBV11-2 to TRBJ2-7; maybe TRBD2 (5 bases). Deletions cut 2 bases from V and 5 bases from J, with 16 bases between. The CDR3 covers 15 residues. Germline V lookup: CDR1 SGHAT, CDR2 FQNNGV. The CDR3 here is CASSLIPGSPDEQYF. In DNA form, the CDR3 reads TGTGCCAGCAGCTTAATTCCGGGATCTCCGGACGAGCAGTACTTC.

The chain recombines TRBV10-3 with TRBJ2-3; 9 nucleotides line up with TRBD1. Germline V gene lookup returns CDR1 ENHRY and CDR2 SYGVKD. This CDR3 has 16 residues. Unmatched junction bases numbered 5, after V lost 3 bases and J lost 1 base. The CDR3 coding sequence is TGTGCCATCAGTGAAACGGGACAGGGAGGCACAGATACGCAGTATTTT. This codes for CAISETGQGGTDTQYF.

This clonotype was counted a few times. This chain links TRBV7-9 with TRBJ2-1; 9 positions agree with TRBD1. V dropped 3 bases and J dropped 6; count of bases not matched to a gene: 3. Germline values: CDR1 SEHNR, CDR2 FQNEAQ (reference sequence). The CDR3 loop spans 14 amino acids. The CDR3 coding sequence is TGTGCCAGCAGCTTTTTGACAGGGGGCAATGAGCAGTTCTTC. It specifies CASSFLTGGNEQFF. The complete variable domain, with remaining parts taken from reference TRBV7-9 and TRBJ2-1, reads DTGVSQNPRHKITKRGQNVTFRCDPISEHNRLYWYRQTLGQGPEFLTYFQNEAQLEKSRLLSDRFSAERPKGSFSTLEIQRTEQGDSAMYLCASSFLTGGNEQFFGPGTRLTVL.

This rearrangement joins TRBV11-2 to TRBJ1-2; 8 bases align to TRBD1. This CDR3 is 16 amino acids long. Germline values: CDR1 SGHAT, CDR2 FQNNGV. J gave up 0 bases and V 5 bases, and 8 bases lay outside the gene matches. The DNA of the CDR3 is TGTGCCAGCAGCCTAGGGACAGGTCGAACTAACTATGGCTACACCTTC. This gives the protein CASSLGTGRTNYGYTF.

The CDR3 loop reads CSLLAGDNEQFF. The DNA for the CDR3 is TGCAGCTTACTAGCGGGAGACAATGAGCAGTTCTTC. The rearrangement links TRBV20-1 to TRBJ2-1; the match to TRBD2 covers 11 bases. Per germline, CDR1 DFQATT and CDR2 SNEGSKA (reference sequence). This CDR3 has 12 amino acids.

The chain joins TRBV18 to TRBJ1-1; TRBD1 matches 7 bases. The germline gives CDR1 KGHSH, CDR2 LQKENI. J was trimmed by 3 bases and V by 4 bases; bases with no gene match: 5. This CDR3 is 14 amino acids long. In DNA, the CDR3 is TGTGCCAGCTCACTGACAGGGAAGGACACTGAAGCTTTCTTT. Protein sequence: CASSLTGKDTEAFF. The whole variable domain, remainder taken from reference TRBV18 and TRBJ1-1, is NAGVMQNPRHLVRRRGQEARLRCSPMKGHSHVYWYRQLPEEGLKFMVYLQKENIIDESGMPKERFSAEFPKEGPSILRIQQVVRGDSAAYFCASSLTGKDTEAFFGQGTRLTVV.

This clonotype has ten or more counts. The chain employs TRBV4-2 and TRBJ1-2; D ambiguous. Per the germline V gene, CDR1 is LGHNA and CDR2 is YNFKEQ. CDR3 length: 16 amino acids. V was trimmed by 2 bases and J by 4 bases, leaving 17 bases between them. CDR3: CASSQYWEPTPYGYTF. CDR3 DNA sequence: TGTGCCAGCAGCCAATATTGGGAACCGACGCCCTATGGCTACACCTTC.

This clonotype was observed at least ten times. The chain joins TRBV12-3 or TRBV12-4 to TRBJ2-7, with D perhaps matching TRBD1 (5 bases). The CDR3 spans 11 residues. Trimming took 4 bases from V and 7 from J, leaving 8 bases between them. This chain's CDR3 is CASSSRQEQYF. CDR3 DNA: TGTGCCAGCAGTTCCCGACAGGAGCAGTACTTC.

The CDR3 loop reads CASSQASSSYEQYF. In DNA form, the CDR3 reads TGCGCCAGCAGCCAAGCCTCTAGCTCCTACGAGCAGTACTTC. The chain links TRBV4-3 to TRBJ2-7; D remains unclear. The CDR3 is 14 amino acids. Germline lookup yields CDR1 LGHNA and CDR2 YSLEER. The V end was cut by 1 base, the J end by 0 bases, with 7 bases between.

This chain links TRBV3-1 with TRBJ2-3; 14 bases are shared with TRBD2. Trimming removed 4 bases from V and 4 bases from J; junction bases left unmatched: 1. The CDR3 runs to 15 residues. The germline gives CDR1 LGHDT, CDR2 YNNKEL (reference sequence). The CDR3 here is CASSRTSGGPDTQYF. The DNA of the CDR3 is TGTGCCAGCAGCCGGACTAGCGGGGGGCCAGATACGCAGTATTTT.

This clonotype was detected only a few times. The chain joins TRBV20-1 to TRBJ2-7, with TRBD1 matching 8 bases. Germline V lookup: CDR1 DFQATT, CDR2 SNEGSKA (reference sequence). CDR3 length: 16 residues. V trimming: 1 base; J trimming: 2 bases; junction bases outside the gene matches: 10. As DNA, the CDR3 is TGCAGTGCTAGAGCGACGACCGGGACAGGACCCTACGAGCAGTACTTC. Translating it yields CSARATTGTGPYEQYF.

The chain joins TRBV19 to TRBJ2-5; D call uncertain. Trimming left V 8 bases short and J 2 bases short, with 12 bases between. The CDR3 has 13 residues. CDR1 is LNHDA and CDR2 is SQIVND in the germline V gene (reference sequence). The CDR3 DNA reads TGTGCCAGTCGCGCCGGGCATCAAGAGACCCAGTACTTC. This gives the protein CASRAGHQETQYF.

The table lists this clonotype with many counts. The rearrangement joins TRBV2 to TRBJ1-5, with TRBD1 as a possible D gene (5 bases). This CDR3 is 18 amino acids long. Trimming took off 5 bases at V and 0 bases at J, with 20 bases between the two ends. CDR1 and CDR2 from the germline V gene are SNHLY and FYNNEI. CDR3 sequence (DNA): TGTGCCAGCAGTCCAGAGACCATGACAGAATATAGCAATCAGCCCCAGCATTTT. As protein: CASSPETMTEYSNQPQHF.

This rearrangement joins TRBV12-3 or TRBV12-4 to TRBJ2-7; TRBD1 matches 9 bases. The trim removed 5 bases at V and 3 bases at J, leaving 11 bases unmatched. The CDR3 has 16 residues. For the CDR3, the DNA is TGTGCCAGCAGTCATGGACCGGGACAGGGCGTCTACGAGCAGTACTTC. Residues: CASSHGPGQGVYEQYF.

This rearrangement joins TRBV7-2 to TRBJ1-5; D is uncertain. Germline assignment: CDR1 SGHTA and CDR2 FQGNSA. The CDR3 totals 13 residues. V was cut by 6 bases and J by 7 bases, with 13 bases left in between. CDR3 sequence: CASSSGREQPQHF. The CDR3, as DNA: TGTGCCAGCAGTTCCGGACGGGAACAGCCCCAGCATTTT. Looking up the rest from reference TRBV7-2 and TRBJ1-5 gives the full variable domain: GAGVSQSPSNKVTEKGKDVELRCDPISGHTALYWYRQSLGQGLEFLIYFQGNSAPDKSGLPSDRFSAERTGGSVSTLTIQRTQQEDSAVYLCASSSGREQPQHFGDGTRLSIL.

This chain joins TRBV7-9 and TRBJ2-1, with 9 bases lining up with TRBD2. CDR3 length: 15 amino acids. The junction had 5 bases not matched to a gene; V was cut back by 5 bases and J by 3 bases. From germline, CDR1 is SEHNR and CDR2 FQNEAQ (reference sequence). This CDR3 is CASSPRTSVYNEQFF. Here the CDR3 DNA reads TGTGCCAGCAGCCCCAGGACTAGCGTCTACAATGAGCAGTTCTTC.

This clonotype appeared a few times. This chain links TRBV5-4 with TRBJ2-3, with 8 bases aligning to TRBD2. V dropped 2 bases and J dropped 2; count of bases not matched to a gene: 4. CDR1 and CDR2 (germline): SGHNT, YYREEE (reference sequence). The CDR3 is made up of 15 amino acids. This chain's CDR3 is CASSFSGTATDTQYF. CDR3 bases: TGTGCCAGCAGCTTTAGCGGGACCGCCACAGATACGCAGTATTTT.

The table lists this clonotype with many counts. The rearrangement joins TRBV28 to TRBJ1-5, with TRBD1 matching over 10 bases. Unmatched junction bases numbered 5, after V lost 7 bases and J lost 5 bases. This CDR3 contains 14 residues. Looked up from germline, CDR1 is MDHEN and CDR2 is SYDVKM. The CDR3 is CASTRDRGDQPQHF. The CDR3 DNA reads TGTGCCAGCACACGGGACAGGGGCGATCAGCCCCAGCATTTT.

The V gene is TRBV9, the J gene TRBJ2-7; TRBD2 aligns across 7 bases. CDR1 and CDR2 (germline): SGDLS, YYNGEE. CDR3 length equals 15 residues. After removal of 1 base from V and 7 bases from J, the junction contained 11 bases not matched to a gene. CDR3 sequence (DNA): TGTGCCAGCAGCGTAAATCCTAGCGGTGTTGAGGAGCAGTACTTC. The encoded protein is CASSVNPSGVEEQYF.